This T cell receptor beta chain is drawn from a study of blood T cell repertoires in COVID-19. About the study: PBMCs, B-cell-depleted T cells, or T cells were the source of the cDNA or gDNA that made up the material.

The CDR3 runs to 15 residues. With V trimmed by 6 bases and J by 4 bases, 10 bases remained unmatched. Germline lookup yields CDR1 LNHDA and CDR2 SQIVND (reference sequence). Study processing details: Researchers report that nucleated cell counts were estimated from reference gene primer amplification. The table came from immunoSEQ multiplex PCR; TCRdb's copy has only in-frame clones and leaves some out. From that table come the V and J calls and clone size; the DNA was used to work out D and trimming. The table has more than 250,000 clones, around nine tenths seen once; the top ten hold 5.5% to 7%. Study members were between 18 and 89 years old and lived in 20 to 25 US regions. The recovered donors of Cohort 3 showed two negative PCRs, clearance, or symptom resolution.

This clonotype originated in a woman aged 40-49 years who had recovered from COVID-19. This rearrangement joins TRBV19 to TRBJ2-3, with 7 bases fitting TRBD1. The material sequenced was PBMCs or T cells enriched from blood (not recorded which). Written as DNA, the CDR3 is TGTGCCAGTAGCGAGGGGGCCCTGAGGCCAGATACGCAGTATTTT. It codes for CASSEGALRPDTQYF.